The rows below give T cell receptor beta chains drawn from one sample of a study of T cell repertoires in cytomegalovirus infection. In TCRdb, the reads were re-called with MiXCR into one record per CDR3 protein. This table has more than 400,000 distinct CDR3 sequences, about 30% appearing once. Specimen: PBMCs. Receptors originate from a human donor in good health (CMV status not recorded). Some clones in this sample may be carry-over from other donors' samples. Each CDR3 is given with its conserved first and last residue.

v_gene | CDR3aa
TRBV7-2 | CASSSGQSNYGYTF
TRBV19 | CASRGTQGNQPQHF
TRBV6-5 | CASSYFHEQFF
TRBV7-8 | CASSGYRGPGLLKETQYF
TRBV4-3 | CASSRFKGGRTGIVDEQFF
TRBV7-2 | CASPRRAGGPAREQFF
TRBV5-8 | CASSSPDRARANTGELFF
TRBV12-3/TRBV12-4 | CASSSQRGSPLHF
TRBV7-2 | CASSFLRDSLRGANVLTF
TRBV7-9 | CASSFGDWGPNTEAFF
TRBV24-1 | CATSADSNEQFF
TRBV20-1 | CSAPPSSGRLKSTQYF
TRBV6-2/TRBV6-3 | CASSPSQYTQYF
TRBV19 | CASSEDRRKDTQYF
TRBV7-8 | CASSLVTGLYNSPLHF
TRBV7-9 | CASSLKGRYEQYF
TRBV18 | CASSPPAGKTEAFF
TRBV18 | CASSPQSPNTEAFF
TRBV7-2 | CASSLGAPSTDTQYF
TRBV7-6 | CASSLVSGTAEAFF
TRBV28 | CASSPPPHTEAFF
TRBV20-1 | CSAPTGGLETQYF
TRBV7-6 | CASSQTSGSLNEQFF
TRBV5-1 | CASSLEWGSEETQYF
TRBV30 | CAWDEGSGGYTF
TRBV7-2 | CASSDPGMNTEAFF
TRBV6-1 | CASSEGLAGFSFEQFF
TRBV4-3 | CASSQGAGVYNEQFF
TRBV11-3 | CASSSGTSGRARDTQYF
TRBV28 | CASSFPPFSGTGEVFGEKLFF
TRBV27 | CASTAWDTQYF
TRBV5-6 | CASSFRDTGTF
TRBV12-3/TRBV12-4 | CASSWTGRRTEAFF
TRBV6-1 | CASSYSEAGTDTQYF
TRBV7-2 | CASSLGPGQGANADTQYF
TRBV27 | CASSFRQSNQPQHF
TRBV12-3/TRBV12-4 | CASSLGFGYGYTF
TRBV11-2 | CASSLSGGNGNTIYF
TRBV12-3/TRBV12-4 | CASSSWGDTQYF
TRBV24-1 | CATSVGSQPQHF
TRBV18 | CASSPLADTSNEQFF
TRBV6-1 | CASSERGSGFYEQYF
TRBV19 | CASSPGTSGSASYNEQFF
TRBV7-8 | CASSLRGGVRETQYF
TRBV10-3 | CAIGREGPENEQFF
TRBV28 | CASRFGQGSYNEQFF
TRBV5-4 | CASSSPGGAQETQYF
TRBV2 | CASSVIGALSSYEQYF
TRBV7-2 | CASSFSSGSPDTQYF
TRBV10-3 | CAISDSAKGGYGYTF
TRBV30 | CAWSVPQDSGYQPQHF
TRBV7-9 | CASSPAGFSSYEQYF
TRBV28 | CASRRDFPSTDTQYF
TRBV7-2 | CASSRDRAAETQYF
TRBV29-1 | CSVQGWGNEQFF